This entry is about one T cell receptor (beta chain). Its antigen remains unidentified. The same CDR3 can be traced to other DNA sequences in this sample. The CDR3 totals 13 residues. V dropped 3 bases and J dropped 1 base, with 6 bases sitting between them. Germline-derived CDR1 and CDR2 are KGHSH and LQKENI. The data stem from a study of T cell responses to AZD1222 COVID-19 vaccine. Whole-study findings and limits: At baseline, just 5 or 6 AZD1222 recipients tested seropositive. Spike was spanned by vaccine-associated CD4 TCRs, which were dominant at 160-218 and 743-854.

Generated by immunoSEQ multiplex PCR, the TCRdb table keeps only in-frame clones and is missing some. The sample carries about 110,000 clones, more than 90% recorded once. The genes are TRBV18 and TRBJ1-1, with D perhaps TRBD1 (5 bases). This material consisted of peripheral blood, taken 28 days after the second AZD1222 dose. The source is an adult who received the AZD1222 COVID-19 vaccine. CDR3 coding DNA: TGTGCCAGCTCACCCGGACAGAACACTGAAGCTTTCTTT. It yields the protein CASSPGQNTEAFF.